The 14 T cell receptor beta chains below come from one sample, sequenced in a study of naive and memory T cell subsets. Both TRBC1 and TRBC2 were covered by a beta constant-region primer of two equimolar oligonucleotides. TCRdb reprocessed the UMI-ligation and nested PCR reads with MiXCR, giving one entry per CDR3 protein. Of 25,000 to 30,000 distinct CDR3 sequences listed, approximately 11% are singletons. Sequenced input: effector memory CD4+ T cells from blood. Described subset: effector memory, CD45RA- CD27-. The origin of the receptors is a human donor in good health.

This clonotype was recorded at least ten times. The V gene is TRBV6-1, the J gene TRBJ2-7, with D possibly matching TRBD2 (6 bases). This CDR3 is built from 13 residues. V lost 5 bases to trimming and J lost 9 bases, with 17 bases between them. Germline CDR1 MNHNS, CDR2 SASEGT. The CDR3 DNA reads TGTGCCAGCAGTAACGAACGGGGGTCCCGGCAGTACTTC. This translates into CASSNERGSRQYF.

This clonotype was picked up a small number of times. The chain is built from TRBV6-2 or TRBV6-3 and TRBJ1-1; unclear D gene. The CDR3 consists of 13 residues. Germline V lookup: CDR1 MNHEY, CDR2 SVGEGT. Trimming pared 4 bases from V and 1 base from J, leaving 7 bases between. The CDR3 loop is CASSFSQNTEAFF. The CDR3 DNA is TGTGCCAGCAGTTTTTCACAGAACACTGAAGCTTTCTTT.

This clonotype showed up many times. V usage is TRBV11-2 and J usage is TRBJ2-3; 8 nucleotides agree with TRBD2. The germline CDR1 and CDR2 sequences are SGHAT and FQNNGV. The CDR3 is 15 amino acids. The J segment lost 1 base and the V segment lost 4 bases, leaving 4 bases of the junction unmatched. The CDR3 DNA reads as TGTGCCAGCAGCTATCTAGCGGGCCGCACAGATACGCAGTATTTT. Translated: CASSYLAGRTDTQYF. Looking up the rest from reference TRBV11-2 and TRBJ2-3 gives the full variable domain: EAGVAQSPRYKIIEKRQSVAFWCNPISGHATLYWYQQILGQGPKLLIQFQNNGVVDDSQLPKDRFSAERLKGVDSTLKIQPAKLEDSAVYLCASSYLAGRTDTQYFGPGTRLTVL.

This clonotype was picked up many times. The chain joins TRBV3-1 to TRBJ2-5; perhaps D is TRBD1 or TRBD2 (7 bases each). The CDR3 is 17 residues long. Trimming removed 0 bases at V and 5 bases at J, with 19 bases between. Germline CDR1 is LGHDT and CDR2 is YNNKEL (reference sequence). DNA of the CDR3: TGTGCCAGCAGCCAAGAGTTAAGGAGACAGGGAGGGGAGACCCAGTACTTC. It encodes CASSQELRRQGGETQYF.

This clonotype was counted only a few times. J is TRBJ2-2 and V is TRBV30, with a possible D match to TRBD1 (6 bases). The germline V gene encodes CDR1 GTSNPN and CDR2 SVGIG (reference sequence). Trimming removed 1 base at V and 0 bases at J, with 12 bases between. The CDR3 extends over 16 amino acids. The CDR3 DNA reads TGTGCCTGGAGTGCACGACAGGCCCCGAACACCGGGGAGCTGTTTTTT. It yields the protein CAWSARQAPNTGELFF.

The sample holds a few counts of this clonotype. V and J are TRBV5-5 and TRBJ1-5, with D tentatively TRBD1 (5 bases). V was pared by 3 bases and J by 5 bases, with 9 bases between. Germline CDR1 SGHKS, CDR2 YYEKEE (reference sequence). The CDR3 sequence is 13 residues long. CDR3 protein: CASSSRQYQPQHF. The CDR3 DNA reads as TGTGCCAGCAGCTCCCGACAGTATCAGCCCCAGCATTTT.

This clonotype was seen repeatedly, ten times or more. This chain joins TRBV4-2 and TRBJ2-1; 9 positions agree with TRBD2. From germline, CDR1 is LGHNA and CDR2 YNFKEQ. The CDR3 sequence is 16 residues long. V shed 0 bases and J 5 bases; nucleotides not matched to a gene: 5. The CDR3 region is CASSQDWRGGNNEQFF. The CDR3 DNA reads as TGTGCCAGCAGCCAAGATTGGCGGGGGGGCAACAATGAGCAGTTCTTC.

In this sample, this clonotype turned up many times. V usage is TRBV15 and J usage is TRBJ2-1, with a tentative D call TRBD1 (6 bases). The CDR3 consists of 14 residues. Germline V gives CDR1 LNHNV, CDR2 YYDKDF (reference sequence). Between the trimmed V and J ends, which lost 0 bases and 8 bases, there was a span of 11 bases. The CDR3 loop is CATSRDRGGDEQFF. The CDR3 DNA follows: TGTGCCACCAGCAGAGACAGGGGTGGGGATGAGCAGTTCTTC.

The table lists this clonotype with many counts. V is TRBV7-2 and J is TRBJ2-7; D might be TRBD2 (5 bases). CDR1 and CDR2 (germline): SGHTA, FQGNSA. V gave up 0 bases and J gave up 6 bases, with 9 bases separating them. The CDR3 is 13 amino acids. CDR3 in amino acids: CASSLAGVGEQYF. As DNA, the CDR3 is TGTGCCAGCAGCTTAGCGGGAGTTGGCGAGCAGTACTTC.

This clonotype was seen only a few times. V is TRBV20-1 and J is TRBJ2-7; 10 bases fit TRBD2. There are 14 residues in the CDR3. V lost 0 bases, J lost 5 bases, and 4 bases stayed unmatched. Germline assignment: CDR1 DFQATT and CDR2 SNEGSKA (reference sequence). In DNA, the CDR3 is TGCAGTGCTAGAGATAAAGGGACTAGCGACGAGCAGTACTTC. It is translated as CSARDKGTSDEQYF.

This chain connects TRBV6-6 to TRBJ2-7, with 10 bases matching TRBD1. This CDR3 has 15 amino acids. The trim removed 5 bases at V and 0 bases at J, leaving 4 bases unmatched. Germline V lookup: CDR1 MNHNY, CDR2 SVGAGI (reference sequence). CDR3 loop: CASSRGQGFSYEQYF. CDR3 sequence (DNA): TGTGCCAGCAGTCGGGGACAGGGGTTCTCCTACGAGCAGTACTTC.

This clonotype was recorded many times. The DNA of the CDR3 is TGTGCCATCAGTGAGGCGGGACAGGGAGGAGATACGCAGTATTTT. This codes for CAISEAGQGGDTQYF. The chain combines TRBV10-3 with TRBJ2-3; 9 bases map to TRBD1. The CDR3 has 15 amino acids. V shed 2 bases, J shed 5 bases, and the junction held 5 bases outside the gene matches. The germline gives CDR1 ENHRY, CDR2 SYGVKD.

This clonotype was detected ten times or more. V gene TRBV12-3 or TRBV12-4 combines with J gene TRBJ2-7, with a possible D match to TRBD2 (6 bases). The CDR3 has 14 residues. Trimming shortened V by 3 bases and J by 1 base, and 10 bases separated the two germline ends. CDR3 loop: CASSFGGISYEQYF. The CDR3 DNA follows: TGTGCCAGCAGTTTTGGCGGGATTTCCTACGAGCAGTACTTC.

In this sample, this clonotype turned up a few times. V and J are TRBV28 and TRBJ2-7; TRBD2 matches at 7 bases. Trimming removed 3 bases from V and 2 bases from J; junction bases left unmatched: 7. CDR1 is MDHEN and CDR2 is SYDVKM in the germline V gene. The CDR3 is 15 residues long. DNA for the CDR3: TGTGCCAGCAGTTTTTCCTCCGCGGGAGCCTACGAGCAGTACTTC. It encodes CASSFSSAGAYEQYF.